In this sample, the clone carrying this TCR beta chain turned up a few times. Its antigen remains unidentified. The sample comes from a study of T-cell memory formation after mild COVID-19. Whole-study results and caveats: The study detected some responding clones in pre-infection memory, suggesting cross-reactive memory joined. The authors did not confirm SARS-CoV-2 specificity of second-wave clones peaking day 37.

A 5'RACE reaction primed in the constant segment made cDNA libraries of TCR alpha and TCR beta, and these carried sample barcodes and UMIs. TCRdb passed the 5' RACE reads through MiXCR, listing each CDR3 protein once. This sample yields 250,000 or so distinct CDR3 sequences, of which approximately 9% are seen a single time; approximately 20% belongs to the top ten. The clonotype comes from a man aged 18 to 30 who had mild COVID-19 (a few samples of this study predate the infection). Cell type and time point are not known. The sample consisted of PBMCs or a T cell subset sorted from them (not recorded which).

The CDR3 nucleotides read TGTGCCAGCAGTTTAGGCCCGACTCTCCACGAGCAGTACTTC. Protein sequence: CASSLGPTLHEQYF. This rearrangement joins TRBV27 to TRBJ2-7, with no clear D. The germline V gene has CDR1 MNHEY and CDR2 SMNVEV (reference sequence). V lost 2 bases to trimming and J lost 5 bases, with 13 bases between them. The CDR3 is 14 residues long.